These T cell receptor beta chains were read from a single sample in a study of blood T cell repertoires in COVID-19. TCRdb keeps only in-frame clones here, not all; method: immunoSEQ multiplex PCR. Seen here are fewer than 250,000 clones, about four fifths observed once, and the top ten hold about 9.8%. Sequencing was done on a sample of PBMCs or T cells enriched from blood (not recorded which). The source of these receptors is a woman in her forties or fifties with acute COVID-19. Each CDR3 is given with its conserved first and last residue. Each record gives: J gene, V gene, D gene, clone size, CDR3 DNA, CDR3 protein. The D gene is left open where the match is weak. Size tells how often a clone was seen (once, few, many) or the class of an expanded clone, and some rows leave it out.

TRBJ2-3 | TRBV5-8 | TRBD2 | once | TGTGCCAGCAGCTTGGTAGGACTAGCGGGGCCTAGCACAGATACGCAGTATTTT | CASSLVGLAGPSTDTQYF
TRBJ2-2 | TRBV19 | . | . | TGTGCCAGTAGTATAGGAGTCATCAACACCGGGGAGCTGTTTTTT | CASSIGVINTGELFF
TRBJ1-1 | TRBV28 | TRBD1 | . | TGTGCCAGCAGTATAGGACAGGGGTACTACATGAACACTGAAGCTTTCTTT | CASSIGQGYYMNTEAFF
TRBJ1-2 | TRBV24-1 | . | . | TGTGCCACCTCCTTGGGGGCAGGGCACCTCAACTATGGCTACACCTTC | CATSLGAGHLNYGYTF
TRBJ2-5 | TRBV19 | . | . | TGTGCCAGTAGCCGAGGGACTTCGACGCTTTGGGGAGAGACCCAGTACTTC | CASSRGTSTLWGETQYF
TRBJ1-1 | TRBV19 | . | . | TGTGCCAGTAGTCCCGCGGCGGGATACGAGGCTTTCTTT | CASSPAAGYEAFF
TRBJ1-2 | TRBV10-3 | . | . | TGTACCATCAGCTCCGGACTGTGGAGCTATGGCTACACCTTC | CTISSGLWSYGYTF
TRBJ1-1 | TRBV28 | . | once | TGTGCCAGCAGCCATAGACAGAGGAACACTGAAGCTTTCTTT | CASSHRQRNTEAFF
TRBJ1-1 | TRBV29-1 | TRBD1 | . | TGCAGCGTTGGTACAGGGGCGAACACTGAAGCTTTCTTT | CSVGTGANTEAFF
TRBJ2-4 | TRBV28 | . | . | TGTGCCAGCAGTTTGGGAGTGTCAGCCAAAAACATTCAGTACTTC | CASSLGVSAKNIQYF
TRBJ1-4 | TRBV7-2 | TRBD1 | once | TGTGCCAGCAGCTCCGGGACAGCTAATGAAAAACTGTTTTTT | CASSSGTANEKLFF
TRBJ1-1 | TRBV10-3 | TRBD1 | . | TGTGCCATCCGGGACAGGGACGCCCCGACCACTGAAGCTTTCTTT | CAIRDRDAPTTEAFF
TRBJ2-3 | TRBV24-1 | . | once | TGTGCCACCAGTGATTGGGGGGGGGCGCGAGGGTACGCGGATACGCAGTATTTT | CATSDWGGARGYADTQYF
TRBJ1-6 | TRBV6-2/TRBV6-3 | . | . | TGTGCCAGCAGTTACGGGCAGGGCGGATCACCCCTCCACTTT | CASSYGQGGSPLHF
TRBJ2-2 | TRBV7-2 | . | . | TGTGCCAGCAGCTTATCTGTTATCGTCCGGGAGCTGTTTTTT | CASSLSVIVRELFF
TRBJ2-3 | TRBV28 | TRBD2 | . | TGTGCCGCCCGGGGGGAGGGCCTCACAGATACGCAGTATTTT | CAARGEGLTDTQYF
TRBJ2-5 | TRBV11-1 | . | . | TGTGCCAGCAGCTTAACGACTTACCAAGAGACCCAGTACTTC | CASSLTTYQETQYF
TRBJ2-7 | TRBV3-1/TRBV3-2 | . | . | TGTGCCAGCAGCCAAGCACAGCACGAGCAGTACTTC | CASSQAQHEQYF
TRBJ2-1 | TRBV4-3 | . | . | TGCGCCAGCAGCCAAGATTCCCTCGCGCGCAATGAGCAGTTCTTC | CASSQDSLARNEQFF
TRBJ2-3 | TRBV28 | TRBD1 | . | TGTGCCAGCAGTTCAGCGACAGGGTCCACTCTCACAGATACGCAGTATTTT | CASSSATGSTLTDTQYF
TRBJ2-2 | TRBV24-1 | . | . | TGTGCCACCAGTTTGGCGGGAACCGGGGAGCTGTTTTTT | CATSLAGTGELFF
TRBJ2-5 | TRBV6-2/TRBV6-3 | . | . | TGTGCCAGCAGCTCCGGACAGATACAAGAGACCCAGTACTTC | CASSSGQIQETQYF
TRBJ2-1 | TRBV5-1 | TRBD2 | . | TGCGCCAGCAGCTTGGATGGGACTAGACGCAATGAGCAGTTCTTC | CASSLDGTRRNEQFF